Below, 30 T cell receptor beta chains from the same sample are listed, as sequenced in a study of blood T cells in healthy people across ages. A second PCR, run for 7 to 11 cycles, used a sample-barcoded 5' primer plus a J-beta primer mix. Each CDR3 protein gets one entry after TCRdb re-called the 5' RACE reads with MiXCR. This sample carries 800,000 or so distinct CDR3 sequences, roughly 60% of them seen once, and the ten largest clones take roughly a quarter. Source material: blood. The receptors here all came from a man under 40 in good health.

Ten or more counts support this clonotype. The gene calls are TRBV2 and TRBJ2-3; a weak D match, TRBD1 (6 bases). Germline V gene lookup returns CDR1 SNHLY and CDR2 FYNNEI. Between the trimmed V and J ends, which lost 6 bases and 0 bases, there was a span of 7 bases. CDR3 length: 13 amino acids. CDR3 DNA sequence: TGTGCCAGCAGAGGACAGAGCACAGATACGCAGTATTTT. Translation: CASRGQSTDTQYF.

This clonotype was seen more than once but under ten times. The V call is TRBV6-5, the J call TRBJ2-5; no clear D gene. This CDR3 comprises 14 residues. Trimming pared 6 bases from V and 2 bases from J, leaving 13 bases between. CDR1 is MNHEY and CDR2 is SVGAGI in the germline V gene. The CDR3 sequence is CASSFGRRQETQYF. In nucleotides, the CDR3 is TGTGCCAGCAGCTTTGGACGGAGACAAGAGACCCAGTACTTC.

V gene TRBV9 combines with J gene TRBJ2-7, with 9 bases matching TRBD2. J gave up 4 bases and V 5 bases, and 13 bases lay outside the gene matches. This CDR3 contains 16 residues. Germline-derived CDR1 and CDR2 are SGDLS and YYNGEE. The CDR3 protein is CASSPGGASGVYEQYF. The CDR3 DNA follows: TGTGCCAGCAGTCCTGGGGGGGCTAGCGGGGTTTACGAGCAGTACTTC.

The CDR3 DNA reads as TGCGCCAGCAGCTCCGTGGGGATTGCGGATACGCAGTATTTT. It translates to CASSSVGIADTQYF. The chain links TRBV5-1 to TRBJ2-3; D is undetermined. Germline V gene data show CDR1 as SGHRS and CDR2 as YFSETQ. This CDR3 is built from 14 residues. V shed 3 bases and J shed 6 bases, with 14 bases lying between them.

CDR3 protein: CASSLPGQKSTDTQYF. Here the CDR3 DNA reads TGTGCCAGCAGTCTACCGGGGCAGAAAAGCACAGATACGCAGTATTTT. The chain recombines TRBV12-3 or TRBV12-4 with TRBJ2-3; D possibly uses TRBD1 or TRBD2 (5 bases each). The CDR3 totals 16 residues. V lost 5 bases and J 0 bases, leaving 15 bases between the germline ends.

V and J are TRBV4-3 and TRBJ2-7; D is possibly TRBD1 (5 bases). The CDR3 totals 14 residues. The V end lost 1 base, the J end lost 7 bases, and 14 bases lay between the germline ends. CDR1 and CDR2 (germline): LGHNA, YSLEER. CDR3 loop: CASSQVYRTGEQYF. The CDR3 nucleotides read TGCGCCAGCAGCCAAGTTTACAGGACGGGTGAGCAGTACTTC.

The chain carries TRBV7-8 and TRBJ1-6; D remains ambiguous. Trimming left V 5 bases short and J 0 bases short, with 17 bases between. The CDR3 is 18 amino acids. CDR1 is SGHVS, CDR2 FQNEAQ, per germline. The CDR3 DNA sequence: TGTGCCAGCAGCCTAGAGGGCGTCTATAGCTCCTATAATTCACCCCTCCACTTT. This translates into CASSLEGVYSSYNSPLHF. Supplemented by reference TRBV7-8 and TRBJ1-6, the full variable domain reads GAGVSQSPRYKVAKRGQDVALRCDPISGHVSLFWYQQALGQGPEFLTYFQNEAQLDKSGLPSDRFFAERPEGSVSTLKIQRTQQEDSAVYLCASSLEGVYSSYNSPLHFGNGTRLTVT.

This clonotype turned up a few times. The chain recombines TRBV4-3 with TRBJ2-3, with D perhaps matching TRBD1 or TRBD2 (6 bases each). Germline CDR1 reads LGHNA; CDR2 reads YSLEER. The CDR3 has 16 residues. V gave up 1 base and J gave up 0 bases, with 11 bases separating them. The CDR3 region has the DNA TGCGCCAGCAGCCAAGGAACGGGGGCTAGCACAGATACGCAGTATTTT. As protein: CASSQGTGASTDTQYF.

The rearrangement joins TRBV7-2 to TRBJ2-2, with no clear D. The length of the CDR3 is 16 residues. Per the germline V gene, CDR1 is SGHTA and CDR2 is FQGNSA. V dropped 0 bases and J dropped 5 bases, with 13 bases sitting between them. The CDR3 is CASSLARVSRTGELFF. The CDR3 DNA reads as TGTGCCAGCAGCTTAGCTCGGGTTTCAAGAACCGGGGAGCTGTTTTTT. Complete variable domain (other parts from reference TRBV7-2 and TRBJ2-2): GAGVSQSPSNKVTEKGKDVELRCDPISGHTALYWYRQSLGQGLEFLIYFQGNSAPDKSGLPSDRFSAERTGGSVSTLTIQRTQQEDSAVYLCASSLARVSRTGELFFGEGSRLTVL.

V is TRBV20-1 and J is TRBJ2-1, with D perhaps TRBD1 (5 bases). V lost 0 bases, J lost 5 bases, and 11 bases lay in between. The V gene's germline CDR1 is DFQATT and CDR2 SNEGSKA (reference sequence). The CDR3 extends over 14 amino acids. The CDR3 bases are TGCAGTGCTAGAGATTTTGTAGGGGACAATGAGCAGTTCTTC. Its protein is CSARDFVGDNEQFF.

The chain uses TRBV20-1 and TRBJ2-1, with 10 bases lining up with TRBD2. J gave up 4 bases and V 6 bases, and 9 bases lay outside the gene matches. Germline CDR1 DFQATT, CDR2 SNEGSKA (reference sequence). This CDR3 comprises 15 residues. The CDR3 bases are TGCAGTGCCACAGTACCACTAGCGGGGTACAATGAGCAGTTCTTC. Encoded protein: CSATVPLAGYNEQFF.

The chain combines TRBV18 with TRBJ1-2; D may be TRBD1 (5 bases). V was shortened by 5 bases and J by 7 bases, with 14 bases between the two germline ends. The CDR3 is 13 amino acids. From germline, CDR1 is KGHSH and CDR2 LQKENI. CDR3 sequence (DNA): TGTGCCAGCTCATCGGTTGGGGGTGTTGGCTACACCTTC. Its protein product is CASSSVGGVGYTF.

This clonotype turned up a few times. This chain joins TRBV20-1 and TRBJ2-4, with a tentative D call TRBD1 (5 bases). The J call is doubtful: the DNA matches TRBJ2-7 better. This CDR3 contains 15 residues. The V gene's germline CDR1 is DFQATT and CDR2 SNEGSKA (reference sequence). Written as DNA, the CDR3 is TGCAGTGCTAGAGATCGGCAGGGTTGGGGCAACGAGCAGTACTTC. Its protein is CSARDRQGWGNEQYF.

This clonotype was seen more than once but under ten times. The chain recombines TRBV6-5 with TRBJ1-2, with D possibly matching TRBD1 (6 bases). This CDR3 region has 16 residues. Germline V gene data show CDR1 as MNHEY and CDR2 as SVGAGI. The V end lost 0 bases, the J end lost 4 bases, and 15 bases lay between the germline ends. CDR3 sequence reads: CASSYSSGGQTYGYTF. The CDR3, as DNA: TGTGCCAGCAGTTACTCGAGTGGGGGGCAGACCTATGGCTACACCTTC.

The rearrangement uses TRBV7-6 and TRBJ2-3; 16 positions match TRBD2. The V gene's germline CDR1 is SGHVS and CDR2 FNYEAQ. The CDR3 runs to 18 residues. After removal of 2 bases from V and 4 bases from J, the junction contained 6 bases not matched to a gene. The DNA of the CDR3 is TGTGCCAGCAGCTTACTGGGGACTAGCGGGGGGGCCGCAGATACGCAGTATTTT. Its protein product is CASSLLGTSGGAADTQYF.

The chain couples TRBV15 to TRBJ1-4; D is uncertain. Per the germline V gene, CDR1 is LNHNV and CDR2 is YYDKDF (reference sequence). Deletions cut 9 bases from V and 5 bases from J, with 13 bases between. This CDR3 contains 13 residues. The CDR3 DNA reads TGTGCCACAGGCAAGAATCGGAATGAAAAACTGTTTTTT. Encoded protein: CATGKNRNEKLFF.

The chain's CDR3 is CASSQSILGLSTDTQYF. As DNA, the CDR3 is TGTGCCAGCAGCCAATCCATACTCGGGCTTAGCACAGATACGCAGTATTTT. V is TRBV3-1 and J is TRBJ2-3; D gene unclear. The CDR3 contains 17 residues. The germline V and J ends were trimmed by 2 bases and 0 bases, with 15 bases remaining between them. The V gene's germline CDR1 is LGHDT and CDR2 YNNKEL (reference sequence).

This clonotype was recorded a few times. The J gene is TRBJ2-5, the V gene TRBV7-2; D might be TRBD1 or TRBD2, each matching 5 bases. Trimming took 6 bases from V and 1 from J, leaving 9 bases between them. CDR1 is SGHTA, CDR2 FQGNSA, per germline. The CDR3 is 13 residues long. The CDR3: CASSSGTQETQYF. CDR3 nucleotides: TGTGCCAGCAGTTCCGGGACCCAAGAGACCCAGTACTTC.

J is TRBJ2-3 and V is TRBV20-1; 8 bases match TRBD2. V dropped 6 bases and J dropped 0; count of bases not matched to a gene: 11. This CDR3 has 16 residues. Germline CDR1 DFQATT, CDR2 SNEGSKA (reference sequence). CDR3 amino acids: CSASPGSGGSTDTQYF. CDR3 DNA sequence: TGCAGTGCCTCCCCCGGAAGCGGGGGAAGCACAGATACGCAGTATTTT.

The chain combines TRBV20-1 with TRBJ2-5; D may be TRBD2 (6 bases). The J call may be faulty, since TRBJ2-7 better matches the DNA end. Germline V gene lookup returns CDR1 DFQATT and CDR2 SNEGSKA (reference sequence). This CDR3 has 13 amino acids. CDR3 in amino acids: CSAREGGPYEQYF. The CDR3 nucleotides read TGCAGTGCTAGAGAGGGAGGTCCCTACGAGCAGTACTTC.

CDR3 DNA sequence: TGTGCCAGCAGCCGGCGGACTGGGGAGGGGGCGGCGTTCTTC. It is translated as CASSRRTGEGAAFF. V usage is TRBV2 and J usage is TRBJ2-1; TRBD1 or TRBD2 may be the D gene (7 bases each). Germline lookup yields CDR1 SNHLY and CDR2 FYNNEI. CDR3 length: 14 residues. V was clipped by 6 bases and J by 15 bases, with 24 bases between them.

The chain employs TRBV20-1 and TRBJ2-7; 9 bases align to TRBD1. The junction had 6 bases not matched to a gene; V was cut back by 5 bases and J by 4 bases. Germline values: CDR1 DFQATT, CDR2 SNEGSKA (reference sequence). The CDR3 runs 13 residues. The CDR3 DNA is TGCAGTGCTTGGGACAGGGACCTTTACGAGCAGTACTTC. Amino acids: CSAWDRDLYEQYF.

The chain links TRBV5-1 to TRBJ2-1; D is perhaps TRBD2 (6 bases). The CDR3 spans 13 residues. V was clipped by 5 bases and J by 6 bases, with 12 bases between them. Per germline, CDR1 SGHRS and CDR2 YFSETQ. The CDR3 is CASSSPGGNEQFF. As DNA, the CDR3 is TGCGCCAGCAGTTCTCCCGGGGGCAATGAGCAGTTCTTC.

This clonotype appeared a few times. The chain is built from TRBV27 and TRBJ2-7; TRBD2 aligns across 7 bases. The CDR3 extends over 14 amino acids. V was clipped by 6 bases and J by 3 bases; unmatched bases: 8. Germline values: CDR1 MNHEY, CDR2 SMNVEV (reference sequence). The CDR3 reads CASSLGGFFYEQYF. The DNA of the CDR3 is TGTGCCAGCAGCCTGGGGGGGTTTTTCTACGAGCAGTACTTC.

The rearrangement links TRBV28 to TRBJ2-2; unclear D gene. The V end lost 9 bases, the J end lost 1 base, and 18 bases lay between the germline ends. Germline assignment: CDR1 MDHEN and CDR2 SYDVKM. The CDR3 runs to 16 residues. The CDR3 nucleotides read TGTGCCAGAACCCCAACGACCATGGAGAACACCGGGGAGCTGTTTTTT. It codes for CARTPTTMENTGELFF. The full variable domain, in which reference TRBV28 and TRBJ2-2 provide the parts outside the CDR3, is DVKVTQSSRYLVKRTGEKVFLECVQDMDHENMFWYRQDPGLGLRLIYFSYDVKMKEKGDIPEGYSVSREKKERFSLILESASTNQTSMYLCARTPTTMENTGELFFGEGSRLTVL.

V is TRBV4-3 and J is TRBJ2-4; D not resolved. The closer fit of TRBJ2-7 to the DNA end suggests the J call may be wrong. Germline CDR1 and CDR2: LGHNA and YSLEER. The CDR3 has 13 residues. CDR3 coding DNA: TGCGCCAGCAGCCAAGATGTAGGATTCGAGCAGTACTTC. Translation: CASSQDVGFEQYF.

This clonotype was counted between two and nine times. The chain is built from TRBV4-2 and TRBJ1-4; the D gene is possibly TRBD1 (6 bases). V gave up 0 bases and J gave up 3 bases, with 11 bases separating them. Germline CDR1 and CDR2: LGHNA and YNFKEQ. This CDR3 is 16 amino acids long. The CDR3 protein is CASSQDPGAANEKLFF. CDR3 DNA sequence: TGTGCCAGCAGCCAAGATCCGGGGGCAGCTAATGAAAAACTGTTTTTT.

The chain couples TRBV7-9 to TRBJ2-1; TRBD2 matches at 8 bases. CDR1 SEHNR and CDR2 FQNEAQ come from the germline V gene (reference sequence). The CDR3 covers 12 residues. With V trimmed by 5 bases and J by 15 bases, 9 bases remained unmatched. The CDR3 loop reads CASSPGTSYGFF. The CDR3 region has the DNA TGTGCCAGCAGCCCCGGGACTAGTTATGGGTTCTTC.

The chain carries TRBV14 and TRBJ2-3; D ambiguous. The germline gives CDR1 SGHDN, CDR2 FVKESK. The CDR3 loop spans 17 amino acids. Trimming cost V 5 bases and J 4 bases, with 22 bases left between them. The CDR3 loop is CASSYFSTIPSADTQYF. The CDR3 DNA follows: TGTGCCAGCAGCTACTTTTCAACCATACCCTCCGCAGATACGCAGTATTTT.

The CDR3 spells CSVDGTTNEQFF. The CDR3 DNA sequence: TGCAGCGTTGACGGGACAACCAATGAGCAGTTCTTC. The rearrangement links TRBV29-1 to TRBJ2-1; tentatively, D is TRBD1 (6 bases). The CDR3 spans 12 residues. Germline V gene lookup returns CDR1 SQVTM and CDR2 ANQGSEA. The V end lost 3 bases, the J end lost 6 bases, and 9 bases lay between the germline ends.